The clone carrying this TCR beta chain was observed at least ten times. The antigen is unknown. This entry belongs to a study of early T cells in non-severe SARS-CoV-2 infection. Study context: The authors sequenced bulk RNA from unsorted whole blood, leaving chains unpaired.

Study-level points and caveats: Comparison of clonotypes with VDJdb favored anti-spike CD8 responses while missing private and CD4 specificities.

Individual cDNA molecules received unique molecular identifiers during library preparation. Each CDR3 protein is one row after TCRdb ran MiXCR on the 5' RACE reads. The table shows around 46,000 distinct CDR3 sequences, with roughly 5.4% occurring only once. This sequence originates from an adult who was a healthcare worker with PCR-confirmed SARS-CoV-2 infection or an uninfected control (not recorded which). Sequenced here: whole blood, sampled at baseline.

Here the CDR3 DNA reads TGCGCCAGCAGCCCGTTATCGGACAGTGGGTTGGGGCAGTTCTTC. It codes for CASSPLSDSGLGQFF. The chain is built from TRBV4-1 and TRBJ2-1; D possibly corresponds to TRBD1 (6 bases). Trimming removed 4 bases from V and 12 bases from J, with 22 bases in between. Germline V CDR1 and CDR2: MGHRA, YSYEKL. This CDR3 contains 15 residues.